These 24 T cell receptor beta chains share one sample of origin, sequenced in a study of response to subunit inactivated influenza vaccine (dated by TCRdb to 2016 to 2018). Libraries were made using RT-PCR. Sequencing was performed on an Illumina HiSeq 2500. TCRdb reran the public reads through fastp at Q25 and MiXCR, keeping productive beta chains. All rows with the same CDR3 protein become a single entry with the most common DNA and genes. The sample includes some 190,000 distinct CDR3 sequences, with over 13% observed a single time. The top ten clonotypes cover about 26% of the sample. The sample here was CD8+ T cells sorted from PBMCs, taken 5 to 6 days after vaccination. The receptor set was obtained from a man aged 50-60 years who received an inactivated influenza vaccine. Donor details come from another sample of the same person, matched by shared clones.

The chain links TRBV20-1 to TRBJ2-1; no clear D gene. The CDR3 has 14 residues. Trimming took 3 bases from V and 0 from J, leaving 9 bases between them. Germline assignment: CDR1 DFQATT and CDR2 SNEGSKA (reference sequence). CDR3 DNA: TGCAGTGCTAGCGGCCAGGACTCCTACAATGAGCAGTTCTTC. Encoded protein: CSASGQDSYNEQFF.

This clonotype has just a few counts. The chain couples TRBV4-2 to TRBJ2-3; TRBD2 aligns across 13 bases. The CDR3 has 16 amino acids. The germline V gene has CDR1 LGHNA and CDR2 YNFKEQ. J lost 5 bases, V lost 3 bases, and 5 bases had no gene match. CDR3 nucleotides: TGTGCCAGCAGCCACGAAGGACTAGCGGGAGTAGATACGCAGTATTTT. It codes for CASSHEGLAGVDTQYF.

The rearrangement joins TRBV15 to TRBJ1-3; D remains ambiguous. CDR1 and CDR2 (germline): LNHNV, YYDKDF (reference sequence). Deletions cut 0 bases from V and 0 bases from J, with 9 bases between. There are 16 residues in the CDR3. The CDR3 spells CATSREWPNSGNTIYF. In DNA form, the CDR3 reads TGTGCCACCAGCAGAGAGTGGCCCAACTCTGGAAACACCATATATTTT.

This clonotype was seen many times. This chain links TRBV3-1 with TRBJ2-1; 10 nucleotides match TRBD2. The CDR3 consists of 17 residues. The germline V gene encodes CDR1 LGHDT and CDR2 YNNKEL (reference sequence). V was pared by 0 bases and J by 3 bases, with 5 bases of the junction left unmatched. CDR3 sequence: CASSQDPSGRIYNEQFF. The CDR3 nucleotides read TGTGCCAGCAGCCAAGATCCTAGCGGGAGAATCTACAATGAGCAGTTCTTC.

This clonotype was counted only a few times. V usage is TRBV24-1 and J usage is TRBJ1-5, with a weak D call TRBD1 (6 bases). Trimming left V 2 bases short and J 4 bases short, with 11 bases between. The CDR3 length is 15 residues. CDR1 is KGHDR, CDR2 SFDVKD, per germline. CDR3 nucleotide sequence: TGTGCCACCAGTGATTCAAGACAGGAAAATCAGCCCCAGCATTTT. It specifies CATSDSRQENQPQHF.

The chain combines TRBV5-6 with TRBJ1-2, with D hard to call. This CDR3 region has 13 residues. In germline, CDR1 is SGHDT, CDR2 YYEEEE. The ends were cut back, 0 bases at V and 7 bases at J, with 10 bases in the middle. The DNA for the CDR3 is TGTGCCAGCAGCTTGGGATCCTCGGGTGGCTACACCTTC. It specifies CASSLGSSGGYTF.

The rearrangement uses TRBV7-2 and TRBJ2-5; TRBD2 matches at 8 bases. This CDR3 contains 16 residues. Germline V CDR1 and CDR2: SGHTA, FQGNSA. With 7 bases clipped from V and 4 bases from J, the junction kept 14 bases outside the gene matches. The CDR3 bases are TGTGCCAGCATCACTGGACTAGCCAGAAGTAGAGAGACCCAGTACTTC. Its translation is CASITGLARSRETQYF.

V and J are TRBV11-1 and TRBJ2-6, with 10 bases matching TRBD2. Looked up from germline, CDR1 is SGHAT and CDR2 is FQDESV (reference sequence). The CDR3 extends over 19 amino acids. V lost 1 base to trimming and J lost 0 bases; unmatched junction nucleotides: 6. Written as DNA, the CDR3 is TGTGCCAGCAGCTTAGATGTCGCTAGCGGGAGCTCTGGGGCCAACGTCCTGACTTTC. This codes for CASSLDVASGSSGANVLTF.

There are a few counts of this clonotype. The rearrangement uses TRBV29-1 and TRBJ2-1; the match to TRBD2 covers 11 bases. The CDR3 covers 14 residues. In germline, CDR1 is SQVTM, CDR2 ANQGSEA. V was clipped by 3 bases and J by 8 bases; unmatched bases: 6. CDR3 loop: CSVDGLAGGYEQFF. CDR3 sequence (DNA): TGCAGCGTTGACGGTCTAGCGGGGGGATATGAGCAGTTCTTC.

This clonotype was recorded a few times. The V call is TRBV6-2 or TRBV6-3, the J call TRBJ2-2, with D unclear. The CDR3 sequence is 14 residues long. V was shortened by 8 bases and J by 2 bases, with 12 bases between the two germline ends. CDR1 MNHEY and CDR2 SVGEGT come from the germline V gene. The CDR3 DNA is TGTGCCAGCTGGACCCCCCCCAACACCGGGGAGCTGTTTTTT. This encodes CASWTPPNTGELFF.

V is TRBV20-1 and J is TRBJ2-7; D unresolved. Germline loops: CDR1 DFQATT, CDR2 SNEGSKA (reference sequence). Trimming took 0 bases from V and 2 from J, leaving 17 bases between them. The CDR3 totals 16 residues. CDR3 loop: CSARELLLREAYEQYF. CDR3 bases: TGCAGTGCTAGAGAACTGCTACTCAGAGAGGCCTACGAGCAGTACTTC.

This chain uses TRBV4-2 with TRBJ2-2, with D perhaps being TRBD1 or TRBD2 (5 bases each). The CDR3 extends over 17 amino acids. The germline V gene encodes CDR1 LGHNA and CDR2 YNFKEQ. The V end lost 3 bases, the J end lost 0 bases, and 14 bases lay between the germline ends. The CDR3 DNA sequence: TGTGCCAGCAGCCATGGAGCGGTAGGGGCGAACACCGGGGAGCTGTTTTTT. Protein sequence: CASSHGAVGANTGELFF.

The table lists this clonotype with a few counts. J is TRBJ2-1 and V is TRBV9; D gene ambiguous. CDR3 length equals 14 residues. Per the germline V gene, CDR1 is SGDLS and CDR2 is YYNGEE. V was clipped by 3 bases and J by 12 bases, with 19 bases between them. CDR3 bases: TGTGCCAGCAGCGCAACCTTGGCCCTCACGGGGCAGTTCTTC. This encodes CASSATLALTGQFF. The whole variable domain, remainder taken from reference TRBV9 and TRBJ2-1, is DSGVTQTPKHLITATGQRVTLRCSPRSGDLSVYWYQQSLDQGLQFLIQYYNGEERAKGNILERFSAQQFPDLHSELNLSSLELGDSALYFCASSATLALTGQFFGPGTRLTVL.

The rearrangement links TRBV6-2 or TRBV6-3 to TRBJ2-5, with 10 nucleotides matching TRBD2. From germline, CDR1 is MNHEY and CDR2 SVGEGT. The CDR3 length is 16 residues. The junction had 6 bases not matched to a gene; V was cut back by 2 bases and J by 3 bases. The chain's CDR3 is CASSYLATSGKETQYF. CDR3 in DNA: TGTGCCAGCAGTTACCTGGCAACTAGCGGGAAAGAGACCCAGTACTTC.

This clonotype has just a few counts. V usage is TRBV28 and J usage is TRBJ2-7; 7 nucleotides agree with TRBD1. Germline CDR1 and CDR2: MDHEN and SYDVKM. There are 14 residues in the CDR3. V shed 8 bases and J 3 bases; nucleotides not matched to a gene: 10. In DNA, the CDR3 is TGTGCCAGCGGCAGCCCCTACAGGGGCTACGAGCAGTACTTC. Its translation: CASGSPYRGYEQYF.

This clonotype was observed a handful of times. The J gene is TRBJ2-1, the V gene TRBV6-5, with 13 bases aligning to TRBD2. The CDR3 covers 14 residues. Germline V CDR1 and CDR2: MNHEY, SVGAGI. The J segment lost 9 bases and the V segment lost 3 bases, leaving 2 bases of the junction unmatched. The CDR3 protein is CASSYGLAGVEQFF. The CDR3 nucleotides are TGTGCCAGCAGTTATGGACTAGCGGGAGTTGAGCAGTTCTTC.

The genes are TRBV27 and TRBJ2-1, with D possibly matching TRBD1 (5 bases). Trimming stripped 5 bases from V and 0 bases from J, with 11 bases between. The CDR3 is 15 residues long. Germline V gene data show CDR1 as MNHEY and CDR2 as SMNVEV (reference sequence). This chain's CDR3 is CASSETVTSYNEQFF. The CDR3 DNA reads TGTGCCAGCAGTGAGACAGTTACCTCCTACAATGAGCAGTTCTTC.

V usage is TRBV20-1 and J usage is TRBJ2-5, with TRBD1 matching 7 bases. The germline V gene encodes CDR1 DFQATT and CDR2 SNEGSKA (reference sequence). This CDR3 is built from 16 residues. The ends lost 0 bases at V and 3 bases at J; junction bases unmatched: 10. CDR3 bases: TGCAGTGCTAGAGATGAAACCGGGACAGTTGAAGAGACCCAGTACTTC. It specifies CSARDETGTVEETQYF.

This clonotype was recorded a few times. J is TRBJ2-7 and V is TRBV5-1, with unresolved D. Trimming stripped 0 bases from V and 2 bases from J, with 6 bases between. CDR1 and CDR2 from the germline V gene are SGHRS and YFSETQ. The CDR3 covers 13 residues. Written as DNA, the CDR3 is TGCGCCAGCAGCTTGGCAACTACCTACGAGCAGTACTTC. Translated, it gives CASSLATTYEQYF.

The V and J genes are TRBV6-2 or TRBV6-3 and TRBJ2-3; D is possibly TRBD2 (6 bases). The CDR3 has 14 residues. The germline V and J ends were trimmed by 5 bases and 1 base, with 10 bases remaining between them. Germline CDR1 MNHEY, CDR2 SVGEGT. The CDR3 loop is CASSRGRRTDTQYF. The CDR3 DNA is TGTGCCAGCAGTCGGGGGAGGCGCACAGATACGCAGTATTTT.

This clonotype was counted a few times. The rearrangement uses TRBV6-2 or TRBV6-3 and TRBJ2-1, with TRBD2 identical over 7 bases. The V gene's germline CDR1 is MNHEY and CDR2 SVGEGT. V lost 1 base to trimming and J lost 3 bases; unmatched junction nucleotides: 3. The CDR3 has 15 amino acids. The CDR3 nucleotides read TGTGCCAGCAGTTACTGGGGCGGGGGCTACAATGAGCAGTTCTTC. This encodes CASSYWGGGYNEQFF.

DNA for the CDR3: TGTGCCAGCAATAACAGGGGTAGAGACACCGGGGAGCTGTTTTTT. Its protein is CASNNRGRDTGELFF. This rearrangement joins TRBV6-1 to TRBJ2-2, with 7 bases aligning to TRBD1. Germline V gives CDR1 MNHNS, CDR2 SASEGT. This CDR3 spans 15 amino acids. V shed 7 bases, J shed 3 bases, and the junction held 8 bases outside the gene matches.

The gene calls are TRBV12-3 or TRBV12-4 and TRBJ2-5; TRBD1 is a possible D gene (5 bases). This CDR3 has 13 amino acids. V lost 1 base to trimming and J lost 5 bases, with 8 bases between them. CDR3 amino acids: CASSLGGAETQYF. The CDR3 coding sequence is TGTGCCAGCAGTTTAGGGGGCGCGGAGACCCAGTACTTC.

This clonotype was counted a few times. V is TRBV15 and J is TRBJ2-3; a weak D match, TRBD2 (5 bases). Germline V lookup: CDR1 LNHNV, CDR2 YYDKDF (reference sequence). The CDR3 is made up of 16 amino acids. The V end was cut by 1 base, the J end by 6 bases, with 17 bases between. CDR3 in DNA: TGTGCCACCAGCAGAGGGGAGTACCAGTCTTGGGATACGCAGTATTTT. Protein product: CATSRGEYQSWDTQYF.